The source of this TCR beta chain is a study of radiation and T cells in renal cell carcinoma. Findings and caveats of the study: Without pretreatment biopsies, baseline tumor clonotype presence was undetermined.

This clone is a singleton in its sample. Its antigen remains unidentified. Time point indicated: baseline pretreatment blood. Regarding treatment: 15 Gy SBRT to primary tumor, nephrectomy 4 weeks later. Data came from immunoSEQ multiplex PCR; TCRdb stores just in-frame clones and leaves some out. The sample lists some 110,000 clones; about four fifths were seen once. This CDR3 region has 15 residues. CDR1 is SNHLY and CDR2 is FYNNEI in the germline V gene. V lost 3 bases and J lost 0, with 11 bases in between. The sample consisted of blood, taken from a patient whose treatment included radiotherapy and nephrectomy. This chain joins TRBV2 and TRBJ1-1; no clear D gene. The source of this sequence is a woman aged 60-70 years with renal cell carcinoma. CDR3 residues: CASSEDFTLNTEAFF. The CDR3 nucleotides read TGTGCCAGCAGTGAGGACTTTACTTTGAACACTGAAGCTTTCTTT.